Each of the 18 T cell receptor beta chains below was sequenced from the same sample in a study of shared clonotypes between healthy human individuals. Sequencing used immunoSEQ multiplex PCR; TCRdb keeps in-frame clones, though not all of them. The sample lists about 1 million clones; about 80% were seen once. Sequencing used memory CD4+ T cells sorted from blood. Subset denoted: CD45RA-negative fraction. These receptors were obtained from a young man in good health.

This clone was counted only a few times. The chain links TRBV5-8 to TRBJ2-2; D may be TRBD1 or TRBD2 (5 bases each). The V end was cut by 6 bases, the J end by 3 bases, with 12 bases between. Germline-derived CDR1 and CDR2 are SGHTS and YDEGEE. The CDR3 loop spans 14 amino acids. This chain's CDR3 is CASIRDGDTGELFF. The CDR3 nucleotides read TGTGCCAGCATACGGGACGGGGACACCGGGGAGCTGTTTTTT.

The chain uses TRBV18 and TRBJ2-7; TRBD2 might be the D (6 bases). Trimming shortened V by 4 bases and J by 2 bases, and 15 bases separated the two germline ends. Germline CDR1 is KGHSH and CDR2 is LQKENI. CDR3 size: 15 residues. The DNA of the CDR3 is TGTGCCAGCTCACAGTCTGGGGGGAACGCCTACGAGCAGTACTTC. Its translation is CASSQSGGNAYEQYF.

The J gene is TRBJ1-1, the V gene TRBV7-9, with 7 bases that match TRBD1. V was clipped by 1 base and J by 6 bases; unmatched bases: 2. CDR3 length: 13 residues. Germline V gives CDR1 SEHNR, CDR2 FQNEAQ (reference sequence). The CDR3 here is CASSLDTGAEAFF. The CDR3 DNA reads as TGTGCCAGCAGCTTAGACACAGGGGCTGAAGCTTTCTTT.

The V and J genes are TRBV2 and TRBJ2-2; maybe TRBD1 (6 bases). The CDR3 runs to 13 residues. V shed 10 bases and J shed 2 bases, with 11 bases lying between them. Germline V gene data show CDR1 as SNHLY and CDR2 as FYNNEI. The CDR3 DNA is TGTGCCAAAGGACAGCAAAACACCGGGGAGCTGTTTTTT. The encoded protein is CAKGQQNTGELFF.

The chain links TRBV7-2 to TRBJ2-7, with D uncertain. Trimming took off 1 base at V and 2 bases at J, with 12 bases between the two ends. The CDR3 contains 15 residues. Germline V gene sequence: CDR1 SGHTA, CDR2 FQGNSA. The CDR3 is CASSLGHSPTYEQYF. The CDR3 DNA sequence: TGTGCCAGCAGCTTAGGACATTCCCCAACCTACGAGCAGTACTTC.

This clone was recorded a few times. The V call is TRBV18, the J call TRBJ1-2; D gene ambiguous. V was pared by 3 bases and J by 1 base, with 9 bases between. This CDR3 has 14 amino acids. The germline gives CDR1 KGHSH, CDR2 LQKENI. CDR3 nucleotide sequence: TGTGCCAGCTCACCGGAAAACTTTAACTATGGCTACACCTTC. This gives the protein CASSPENFNYGYTF.

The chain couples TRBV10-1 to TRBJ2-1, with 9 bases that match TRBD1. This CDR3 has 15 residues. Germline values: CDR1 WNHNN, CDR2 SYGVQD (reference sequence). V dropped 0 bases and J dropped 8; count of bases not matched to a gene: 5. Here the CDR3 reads CASSESRTGGYEQFF. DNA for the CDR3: TGCGCCAGCAGTGAGTCCCGAACAGGGGGCTATGAGCAGTTCTTC.

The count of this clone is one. The DNA of the CDR3 is TGTGCCAGCAGCTCCGGGACTAGCGGCACAGATACGCAGTATTTT. Translated: CASSSGTSGTDTQYF. The chain uses TRBV7-2 and TRBJ2-3; TRBD2 matches at 10 bases. Unmatched junction bases numbered 2, after V lost 4 bases and J lost 1 base. Germline V CDR1 and CDR2: SGHTA, FQGNSA. The CDR3 runs 15 residues. The variable domain in full, with the rest retrieved from reference TRBV7-2 and TRBJ2-3, is GAGVSQSPSNKVTEKGKDVELRCDPISGHTALYWYRQSLGQGLEFLIYFQGNSAPDKSGLPSDRFSAERTGGSVSTLTIQRTQQEDSAVYLCASSSGTSGTDTQYFGPGTRLTVL.

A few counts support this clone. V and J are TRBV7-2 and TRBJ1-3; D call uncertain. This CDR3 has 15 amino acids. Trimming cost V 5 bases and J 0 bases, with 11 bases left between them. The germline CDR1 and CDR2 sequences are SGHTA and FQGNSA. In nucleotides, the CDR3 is TGTGCCAGCAGCCTAACCGCGCACTCTGGAAACACCATATATTTT. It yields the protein CASSLTAHSGNTIYF.

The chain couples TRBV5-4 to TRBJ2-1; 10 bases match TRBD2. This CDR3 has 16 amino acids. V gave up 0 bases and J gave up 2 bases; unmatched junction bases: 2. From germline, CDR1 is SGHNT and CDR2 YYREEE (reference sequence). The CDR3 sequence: CASSLDSGRAYNEQFF. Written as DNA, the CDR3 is TGTGCCAGCAGCTTGGACAGCGGGAGGGCCTACAATGAGCAGTTCTTC.

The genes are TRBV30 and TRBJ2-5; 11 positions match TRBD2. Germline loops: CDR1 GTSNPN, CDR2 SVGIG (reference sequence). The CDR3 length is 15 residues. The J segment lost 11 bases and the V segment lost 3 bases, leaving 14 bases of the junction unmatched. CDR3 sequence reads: CAWRLAGVGGLEQYF. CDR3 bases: TGTGCCTGGAGACTAGCGGGAGTAGGGGGGTTGGAGCAGTACTTC.

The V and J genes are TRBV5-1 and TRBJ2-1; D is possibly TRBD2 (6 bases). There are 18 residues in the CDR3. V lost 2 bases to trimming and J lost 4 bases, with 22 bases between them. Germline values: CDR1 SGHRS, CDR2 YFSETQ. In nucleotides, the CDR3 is TGCGCCAGCAGCTTAGGGGCCTTACTAGCCAGGAATTACAATGAGCAGTTCTTC. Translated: CASSLGALLARNYNEQFF.

CDR3 in amino acids: CASSLRSNYGYTF. The CDR3 DNA sequence: TGTGCCAGCAGCTTACGCAGTAACTATGGCTACACCTTC. V gene TRBV11-1 combines with J gene TRBJ1-2, with D uncertain. This CDR3 contains 13 residues. CDR1 and CDR2 from the germline V gene are SGHAT and FQDESV (reference sequence). V was pared by 2 bases and J by 1 base, with 5 bases between.

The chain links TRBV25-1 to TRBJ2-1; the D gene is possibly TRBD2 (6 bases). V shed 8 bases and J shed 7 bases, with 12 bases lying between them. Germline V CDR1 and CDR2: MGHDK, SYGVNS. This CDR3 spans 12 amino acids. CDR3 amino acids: CASGDGRNEQFF. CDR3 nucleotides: TGTGCCAGCGGGGATGGGAGGAATGAGCAGTTCTTC.

The CDR3 is CASSLILGGRNEQFF. The CDR3 coding sequence is TGTGCCAGCAGCTTGATTTTAGGGGGTCGCAATGAGCAGTTCTTC. V is TRBV5-6 and J is TRBJ2-1, with D possibly being TRBD1 (6 bases). The ends were cut back, 1 base at V and 6 bases at J, with 14 bases in the middle. The CDR3 runs 15 residues. Germline V gene data show CDR1 as SGHDT and CDR2 as YYEEEE.

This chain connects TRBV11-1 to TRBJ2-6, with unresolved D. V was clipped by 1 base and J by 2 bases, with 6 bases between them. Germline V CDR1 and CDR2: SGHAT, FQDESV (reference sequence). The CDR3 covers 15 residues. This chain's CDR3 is CASSLDGPGANVLTF. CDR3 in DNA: TGTGCCAGCAGCTTAGATGGGCCTGGGGCCAACGTCCTGACTTTC.

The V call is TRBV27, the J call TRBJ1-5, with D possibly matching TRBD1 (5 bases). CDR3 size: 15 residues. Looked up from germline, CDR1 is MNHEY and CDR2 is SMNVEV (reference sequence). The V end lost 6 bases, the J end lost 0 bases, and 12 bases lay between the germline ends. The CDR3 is CASRRDFYSNQPQHF. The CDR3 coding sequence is TGTGCCAGCAGAAGGGACTTCTATAGCAATCAGCCCCAGCATTTT.

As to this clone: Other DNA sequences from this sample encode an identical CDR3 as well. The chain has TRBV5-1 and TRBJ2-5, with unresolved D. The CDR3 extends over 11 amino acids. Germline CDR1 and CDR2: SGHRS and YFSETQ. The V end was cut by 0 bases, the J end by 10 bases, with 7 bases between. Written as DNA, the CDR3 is TGCGCCAGCAGCTTGGAGGGTGGCCAGTACTTC. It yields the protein CASSLEGGQYF.